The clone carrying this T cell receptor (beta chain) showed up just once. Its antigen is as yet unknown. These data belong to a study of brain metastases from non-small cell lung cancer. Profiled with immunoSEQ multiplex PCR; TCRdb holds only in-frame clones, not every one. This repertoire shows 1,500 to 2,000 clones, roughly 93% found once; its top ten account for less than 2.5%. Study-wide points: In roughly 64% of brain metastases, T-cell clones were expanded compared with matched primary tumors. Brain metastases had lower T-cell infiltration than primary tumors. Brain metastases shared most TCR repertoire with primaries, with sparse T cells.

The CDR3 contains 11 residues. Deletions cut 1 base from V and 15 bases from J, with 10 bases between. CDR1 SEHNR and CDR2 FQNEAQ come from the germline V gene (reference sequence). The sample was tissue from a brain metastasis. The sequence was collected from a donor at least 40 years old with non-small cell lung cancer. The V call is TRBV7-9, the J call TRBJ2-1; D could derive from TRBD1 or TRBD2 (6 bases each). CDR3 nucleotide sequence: TGTGCCAGCAGCTTAGTTGGGGGGCGGTTCTTC. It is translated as CASSLVGGRFF.